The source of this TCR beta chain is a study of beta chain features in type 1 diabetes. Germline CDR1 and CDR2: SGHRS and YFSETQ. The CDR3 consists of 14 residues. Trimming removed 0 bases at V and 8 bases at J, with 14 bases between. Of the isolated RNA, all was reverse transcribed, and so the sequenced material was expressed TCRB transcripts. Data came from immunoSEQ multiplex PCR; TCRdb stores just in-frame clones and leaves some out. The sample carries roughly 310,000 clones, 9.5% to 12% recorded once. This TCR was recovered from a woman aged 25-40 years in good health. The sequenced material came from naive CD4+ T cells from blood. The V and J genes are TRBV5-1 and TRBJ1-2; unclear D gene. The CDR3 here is CASSLVAGKKGYTF. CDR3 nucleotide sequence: TGCGCCAGCAGCTTGGTCGCAGGAAAAAAAGGCTACACCTTC.